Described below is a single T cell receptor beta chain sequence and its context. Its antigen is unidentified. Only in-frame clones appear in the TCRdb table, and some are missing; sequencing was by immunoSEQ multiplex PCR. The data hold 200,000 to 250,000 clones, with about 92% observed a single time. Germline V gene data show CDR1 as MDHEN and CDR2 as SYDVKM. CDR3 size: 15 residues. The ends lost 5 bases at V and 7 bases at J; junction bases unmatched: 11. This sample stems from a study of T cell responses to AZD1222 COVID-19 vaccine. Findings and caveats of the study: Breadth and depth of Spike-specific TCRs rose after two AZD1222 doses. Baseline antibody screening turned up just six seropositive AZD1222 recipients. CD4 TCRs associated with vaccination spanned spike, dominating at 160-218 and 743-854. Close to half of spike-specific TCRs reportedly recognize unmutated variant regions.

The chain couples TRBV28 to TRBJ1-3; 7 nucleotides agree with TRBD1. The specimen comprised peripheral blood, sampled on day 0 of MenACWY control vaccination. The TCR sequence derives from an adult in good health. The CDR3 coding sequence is TGTGCCAGCAGTCCGACAGGGTCTAGATGGAACACCATATATTTT. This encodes CASSPTGSRWNTIYF.